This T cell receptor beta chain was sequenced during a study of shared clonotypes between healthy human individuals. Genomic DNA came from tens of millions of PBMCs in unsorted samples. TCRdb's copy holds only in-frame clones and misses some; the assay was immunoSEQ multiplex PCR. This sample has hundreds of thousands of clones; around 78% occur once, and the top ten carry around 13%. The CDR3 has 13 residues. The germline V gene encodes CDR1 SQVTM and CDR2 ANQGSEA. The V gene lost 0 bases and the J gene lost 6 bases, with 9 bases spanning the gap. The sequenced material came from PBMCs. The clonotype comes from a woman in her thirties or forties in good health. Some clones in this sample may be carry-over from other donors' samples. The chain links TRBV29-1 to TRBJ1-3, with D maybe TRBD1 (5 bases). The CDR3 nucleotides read TGCAGCGTTGAAGAAGACAGTCTAAACACCATATATTTT. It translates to CSVEEDSLNTIYF.